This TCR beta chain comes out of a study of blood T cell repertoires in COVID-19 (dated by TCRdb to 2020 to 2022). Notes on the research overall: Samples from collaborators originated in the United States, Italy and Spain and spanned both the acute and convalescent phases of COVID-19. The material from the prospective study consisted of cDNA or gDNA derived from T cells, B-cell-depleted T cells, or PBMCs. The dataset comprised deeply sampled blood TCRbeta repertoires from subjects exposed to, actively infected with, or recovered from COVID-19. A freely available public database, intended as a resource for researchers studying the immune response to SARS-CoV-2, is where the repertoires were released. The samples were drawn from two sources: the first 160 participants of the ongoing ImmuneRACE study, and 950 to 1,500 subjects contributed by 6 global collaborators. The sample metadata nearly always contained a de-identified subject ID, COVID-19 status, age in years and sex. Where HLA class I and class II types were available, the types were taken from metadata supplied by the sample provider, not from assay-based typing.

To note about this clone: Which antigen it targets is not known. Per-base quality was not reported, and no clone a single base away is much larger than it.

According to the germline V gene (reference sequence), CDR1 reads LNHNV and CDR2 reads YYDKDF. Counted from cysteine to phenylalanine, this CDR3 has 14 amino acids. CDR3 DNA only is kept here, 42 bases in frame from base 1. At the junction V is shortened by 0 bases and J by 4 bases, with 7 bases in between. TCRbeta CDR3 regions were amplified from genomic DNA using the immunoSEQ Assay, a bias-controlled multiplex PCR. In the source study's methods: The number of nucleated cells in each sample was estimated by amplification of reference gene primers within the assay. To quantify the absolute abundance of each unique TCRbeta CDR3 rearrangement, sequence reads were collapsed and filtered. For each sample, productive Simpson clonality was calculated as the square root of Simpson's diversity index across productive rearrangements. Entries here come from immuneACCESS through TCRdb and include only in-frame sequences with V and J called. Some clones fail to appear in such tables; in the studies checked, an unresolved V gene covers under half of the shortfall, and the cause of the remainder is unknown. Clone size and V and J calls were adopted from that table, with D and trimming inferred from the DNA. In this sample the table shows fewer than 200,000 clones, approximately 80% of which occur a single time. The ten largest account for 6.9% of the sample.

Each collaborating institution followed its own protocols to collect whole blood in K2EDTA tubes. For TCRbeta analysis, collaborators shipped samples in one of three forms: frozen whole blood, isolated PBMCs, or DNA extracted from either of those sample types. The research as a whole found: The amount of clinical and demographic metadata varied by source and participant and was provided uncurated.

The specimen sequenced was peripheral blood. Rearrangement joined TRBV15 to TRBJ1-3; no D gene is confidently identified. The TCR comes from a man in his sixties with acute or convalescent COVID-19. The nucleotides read TGTGCCACCAGCAGAGACCTGGAGGGAAACACCATATATTTT. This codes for CATSRDLEGNTIYF.